This T cell receptor beta chain was captured by sequencing in a study of regulatory T cells in long-lasting Graves disease. Per germline, CDR1 DFQATT and CDR2 SNEGSKA (reference sequence). CDR3 length: 14 amino acids. The V gene end was trimmed by 5 bases and the J gene end by 5 bases; junction bases not matched to a gene: 9. The time point was: newly diagnosed GD, antithyroid drugs for less than 3 months. Preparation of the TCR library used RNA extracted from PBMCs. Construction of the TCR beta libraries employed iRepertoire HTBI primers in conjunction with Arm-PCR of CDR3 regions. A single record per CDR3 protein comes from TCRdb applying MiXCR to the multiplex PCR reads. This repertoire shows approximately 440,000 distinct CDR3 sequences, roughly 16% found once; its top ten account for 12%. This sample also belongs to another study, concerning T cells in Graves' hyperthyroidism and ophthalmopathy. This second study says: Classification by a 13 V-J model distinguished ophthalmopathy from stable hyperthyroidism.

The receptor was isolated from a man aged 40-49 years with Graves disease. The rearrangement links TRBV20-1 to TRBJ2-4; the match to TRBD2 covers 7 bases. The material was peripheral blood mononuclear cells (PBMCs), obtained at new diagnosis, from a patient treated with antithyroid drugs. As DNA, the CDR3 is TGCAGTGCTGGGGGGGTGGGGGTAGAAAACATTCAGTACTTC. Translated, it gives CSAGGVGVENIQYF.